This is a list of T cell receptor beta chains from one sample in a study of spatial heterogeneity in lung cancer. TCRdb reprocessed the 5' RACE reads with MiXCR, giving one entry per CDR3 protein. Of some 44,000 distinct CDR3 sequences in the sample, roughly an eighth are singletons; the top ten hold approximately 60%. Sequencing used PBMCs, obtained at surgery. The receptors originated from a male donor with early-stage non-small cell lung cancer. Each CDR3 is given with its conserved first and last residue. D genes are given only for firm matches. Only some rows state a clone size, as once, few, many or a class for expanded clones.

V gene	J gene	CDR3 length	clone size	D gene	CDR3 protein	CDR3 DNA
TRBV5-1	TRBJ2-1	18	many	-	CASSGRSYGGLNYNEQFF	TGCGCCAGCAGCGGCCGAAGTTACGGGGGCCTAAACTACAATGAGCAGTTCTTC
TRBV19	TRBJ2-3	13	few	-	CASSNPLTDTQYF	TGTGCCAGTAGTAATCCCCTCACAGATACGCAGTATTTT
TRBV6-5	TRBJ2-7	16	few	-	CASSYSPGRSPYEQYF	TGTGCCAGCAGTTACTCTCCAGGTAGATCCCCCTACGAGCAGTACTTC
TRBV4-3	TRBJ2-1	17	few	-	CASSQVSPESVGNEQFF	TGCGCCAGCAGCCAAGTCTCCCCAGAGTCGGTGGGCAATGAGCAGTTCTTC
TRBV6-2/TRBV6-3	TRBJ2-6	15	-	-	CASNAVHTGANVLTF	TGTGCCAGCAACGCAGTCCATACTGGGGCCAACGTCCTGACTTTC
TRBV7-3	TRBJ2-1	13	few	-	CASSFRGGQWLFF	TGTGCCAGCAGCTTCAGGGGGGGCCAATGGTTGTTCTTC
TRBV29-1	TRBJ2-3	14	medium-sized	TRBD2	CSVGRSGSPDTQYF	TGCAGCGTGGGCCGGAGCGGGAGCCCGGATACGCAGTATTTT
TRBV29-1	TRBJ1-1	13	-	TRBD1	CSAGQETRTEAFF	TGCAGCGCAGGACAGGAGACAAGGACTGAAGCTTTCTTT
TRBV12-3/TRBV12-4	TRBJ2-7	14	many	TRBD2	CASSPTGGAYEQYF	TGTGCCAGCAGTCCCACGGGAGGGGCCTACGAGCAGTACTTC
TRBV7-8	TRBJ1-3	16	-	-	CASSNSRGPSGNTIYF	TGTGCCAGCAGCAATAGCAGGGGCCCTTCTGGAAACACCATATATTTT
TRBV20-1	TRBJ2-5	13	-	-	CSAIRDNQETQYF	TGCAGTGCTATAAGGGACAACCAAGAGACCCAGTACTTC
TRBV3-1	TRBJ1-2	14	-	-	CASSQEGRRYGYTF	TGTGCCAGCAGCCAAGAAGGTAGAAGATATGGCTACACCTTC
TRBV4-2	TRBJ1-6	17	-	-	CASSQEVAGRNNSPLHF	TGTGCCAGCAGCCAAGAGGTAGCGGGACGCAATAATTCACCCCTCCACTTT
TRBV27	TRBJ2-7	15	many	TRBD2	CASSSLAGGPYEQYF	TGTGCCAGCAGTTCTCTAGCGGGAGGGCCCTACGAGCAGTACTTC
TRBV20-1	TRBJ2-3	17	-	TRBD2	CSARDVSGRAGTDTQYF	TGCAGTGCTAGAGACGTGAGCGGGAGGGCCGGGACAGATACGCAGTATTTT
TRBV11-2	TRBJ1-1	14	few	TRBD1	CASSLGQGASDAFF	TGTGCCAGCAGCTTAGGACAGGGGGCTTCGGACGCTTTCTTT
TRBV5-5	TRBJ2-5	14	once	TRBD2	CASSATSGAETQYF	TGTGCCAGCAGCGCGACTAGCGGGGCAGAGACCCAGTACTTC
TRBV9	TRBJ1-3	13	many	-	CASSEFSGNTIYF	TGTGCCAGCAGCGAGTTCTCTGGAAACACCATATATTTT
TRBV19	TRBJ2-2	16	-	-	CASSIRRTAVDGELFF	TGTGCCAGTAGTATAAGACGAACGGCTGTTGACGGGGAGCTGTTTTTT
TRBV7-9	TRBJ2-2	17	-	-	CASSLPPGHANTGELFF	TGTGCCAGCAGCTTACCTCCGGGACACGCGAACACCGGGGAGCTGTTTTTT
TRBV20-1	TRBJ2-3	14	-	-	CSARDTRSTDTQYF	TGCAGTGCTAGAGATACGAGGTCCACAGATACGCAGTATTTT
TRBV24-1	TRBJ2-1	13	few	-	CATSETGIDEQFF	TGTGCCACCAGTGAGACAGGAATCGATGAGCAGTTCTTC
TRBV10-3	TRBJ2-1	11	few	-	CAIREENEQFF	TGTGCCATCCGGGAAGAGAATGAGCAGTTCTTC
TRBV6-1	TRBJ1-2	16	many	-	CASREFTVNNPYGYTF	TGTGCCAGCAGAGAATTTACCGTGAACAACCCCTATGGCTACACCTTC
TRBV7-6	TRBJ2-3	15	-	-	CASSLAGGRTDTQYF	TGTGCCAGCAGCTTAGCGGGAGGACGGACAGATACGCAGTATTTT
TRBV6-6	TRBJ2-5	16	-	TRBD1	CASSYSRDRRQETQYF	TGTGCCAGCAGTTACTCACGGGACAGGAGGCAAGAGACCCAGTACTTC
TRBV7-6	TRBJ2-7	15	-	TRBD2	CASSRTSGRTYEQYF	TGTGCCAGCAGCAGGACTAGCGGGAGAACCTACGAGCAGTACTTC
TRBV19	TRBJ1-5	16	-	-	CASSIAGHLSNLPQHF	TGTGCCAGTAGTATAGCGGGACATCTCTCCAATCTGCCCCAGCATTTT
TRBV7-2	TRBJ2-3	17	few	TRBD2	CASGRFQRGGLADTQYF	TGTGCCAGCGGACGATTCCAGCGGGGGGGCCTCGCAGATACGCAGTATTTT
TRBV4-1	TRBJ2-3	16	-	TRBD1	CASSQEDRGLTDTQYF	TGCGCCAGCAGCCAGGAAGACAGGGGTTTGACAGATACGCAGTATTTT
TRBV5-5	TRBJ2-2	15	many	TRBD2	CASGGLAANTGELFF	TGTGCCAGCGGGGGACTAGCGGCGAACACCGGGGAGCTGTTTTTT
TRBV20-1	TRBJ2-7	14	-	TRBD2	CSAWTSGNSYEQYF	TGCAGTGCGTGGACTAGCGGGAACTCCTACGAGCAGTACTTC
TRBV2	TRBJ1-2	13	-	-	CASSEAGDYGYTF	TGTGCCAGCAGTGAGGCAGGGGATTATGGCTACACCTTC
TRBV18	TRBJ1-1	15	once	TRBD1	CASSPQGQGITEAFF	TGTGCCAGCTCACCACAGGGACAGGGGATCACTGAAGCTTTCTTT
TRBV7-9	TRBJ2-2	13	few	-	CASSFDSPGELFF	TGTGCCAGCAGCTTTGACTCCCCCGGGGAGCTGTTTTTT
TRBV4-1	TRBJ1-5	16	few	-	CASSQEMTGLNQPQHF	TGCGCCAGCAGCCAAGAGATGACGGGCCTCAATCAGCCCCAGCATTTT
TRBV28	TRBJ2-7	16	few	-	CASSFSGGDISLGEYF	TGTGCCAGCAGTTTCTCTGGCGGGGACATCTCCCTTGGGGAGTACTTC
TRBV7-2	TRBJ2-5	15	few	-	CASSFMEGGQETQYF	TGTGCCAGCAGCTTCATGGAAGGTGGGCAAGAGACCCAGTACTTC
TRBV2	TRBJ1-6	14	few	-	CASREGRGRGPLHF	TGTGCCAGCAGGGAAGGGAGAGGGCGTGGACCCCTCCACTTT
TRBV6-5	TRBJ2-5	13	few	-	CASSSSPDGTQYF	TGTGCCAGCAGCTCCTCCCCTGATGGGACCCAGTACTTC
TRBV11-1	TRBJ2-7	16	-	TRBD2	CASSSPSASGSYEQYF	TGTGCCAGCAGCTCCCCGTCGGCTAGCGGATCCTACGAGCAGTACTTC
TRBV10-3	TRBJ2-6	14	-	TRBD2	CAIGRGSGANVLTF	TGTGCCATCGGGAGGGGCTCGGGGGCCAACGTCCTGACTTTC
TRBV7-7	TRBJ1-1	16	-	-	CASSRIGGEVNTEAFF	TGTGCTAGCAGCCGCATCGGGGGCGAGGTGAACACTGAAGCTTTCTTT
TRBV29-1	TRBJ2-7	14	few	TRBD2	CSVEGPDSGDEQYF	TGCAGCGTTGAAGGTCCTGACAGCGGGGACGAGCAGTACTTC